This TCR beta chain was profiled in a study of T cell responses to AZD1222 COVID-19 vaccine. Study-wide findings and caveats: Targeting of unmutated variant regions was reportedly seen in nearly half of spike-specific TCRs. Receipt of two AZD1222 doses was followed by a rise in Spike-specific TCR breadth and depth. Females made up more of the donors, who were largely white British, and clonal diversity may have come out too low. Sampling that yielded the repertoires occurred only after the peak T cell response.

Profiling relied on immunoSEQ multiplex PCR, and the TCRdb table lists in-frame clones only, not all of them. The repertoire holds 90,000 to 120,000 clones, with 87% as singletons. V lost 10 bases, J lost 5 bases, and 4 bases stayed unmatched. The length of the CDR3 is 12 residues. Germline V gene lookup returns CDR1 LNHDA and CDR2 SQIVND (reference sequence). Regarding this clone: What it binds is not known.

The chain links TRBV19 to TRBJ1-5, with 8 positions matching TRBD1. This receptor was identified in an adult who received the AZD1222 COVID-19 vaccine. The input for sequencing was peripheral blood, taken 28 days after the second AZD1222 dose. CDR3 protein: CATRTGHQPQHF. CDR3 DNA: TGTGCCACAAGGACAGGGCATCAGCCCCAGCATTTT.